The 4 T cell receptor beta chains presented below share a single source sample, sequenced in a study of CD8+ T cells in alopecia areata. Following extraction, RNA underwent reverse transcription to cDNA, which served as the sequencing template. The data were produced by immunoSEQ multiplex PCR, yet TCRdb's version contains in-frame clones alone and is incomplete. The sample lists 100,000 to 150,000 clones, 47% seen once, with 10% to 13% in the top ten. What was sequenced was NKG2D-low CD8+ T cells sorted from blood. The origin of the receptors is a human donor with alopecia areata.

This clone was counted a few times. The chain carries TRBV6-6 and TRBJ2-2; no reliable D call. Trimming stripped 3 bases from V and 1 base from J, with 12 bases between. Per the germline V gene, CDR1 is MNHNY and CDR2 is SVGAGI (reference sequence). The CDR3 length is 16 residues. This chain's CDR3 is CASSYTPPGNTGELFF. The CDR3 coding sequence is TGTGCCAGCAGTTATACCCCCCCGGGGAACACCGGGGAGCTGTTTTTT.

This chain connects TRBV30 to TRBJ2-7; 7 nucleotides line up with TRBD1. Germline CDR1 reads GTSNPN; CDR2 reads SVGIG (reference sequence). The CDR3 extends over 12 amino acids. V was clipped by 7 bases and J by 3 bases; unmatched bases: 6. The CDR3 region has the DNA TGTGCCTCCCGGGACAGCTACTACGAGCAGTACTTC. Its protein product is CASRDSYYEQYF. The full variable domain, its missing parts supplied by reference TRBV30 and TRBJ2-7, is SQTIHQWPATLVQPVGSPLSLECTVEGTSNPNLYWYRQAAGRGLQLLFYSVGIGQISSEVPQNLSASRPQDRQFILSSKKLLLSDSGFYLCASRDSYYEQYFGPGTRLTVT.

The rearrangement links TRBV29-1 to TRBJ2-2, with D unresolved. This CDR3 is built from 13 residues. Germline assignment: CDR1 SQVTM and CDR2 ANQGSEA. V was clipped by 6 bases and J by 0 bases, with 8 bases between them. CDR3 loop: CSVTDPNTGELFF. CDR3 DNA: TGCAGCGTAACGGATCCGAACACCGGGGAGCTGTTTTTT.

The count of this clone is one. This sequence joins TRBV9 and TRBJ2-7, with D possibly being TRBD1 (5 bases). The germline V gene encodes CDR1 SGDLS and CDR2 YYNGEE. CDR3 length: 14 residues. V lost 0 bases and J lost 2, with 9 bases in between. Here the CDR3 reads CASSVGDSTYEQYF. The DNA of the CDR3 is TGTGCCAGCAGCGTAGGAGACAGCACCTACGAGCAGTACTTC.